This T cell receptor beta chain is from a study of cytomegalovirus exposure and HLA in healthy donors. Notes on the study in general: A later analysis found that most CMV-associated TCR beta chains appeared HLA-restricted.

Vbeta (60) and Jbeta (13) primers were used in the PCR. Some clones are missing from TCRdb's copy, which holds only in-frame ones; the method was immunoSEQ multiplex PCR. The sample has about 180,000 clones, around 80% seen once. V was clipped by 2 bases and J by 5 bases, with 8 bases between them. The germline CDR1 and CDR2 sequences are KGHSH and LQKENI. The CDR3 spans 13 residues. Comment on this clone: Its antigen remains unidentified.

This chain joins TRBV18 and TRBJ2-3; tentative D call: TRBD1 (5 bases). The sample consisted of PBMCs. This receptor was identified in a woman in her sixties or seventies in good health and CMV-seropositive. CDR3 nucleotides: TGTGCCAGCTCACCAAGGGGTGGAGATACGCAGTATTTT. As protein: CASSPRGGDTQYF.